Presented here are 24 T cell receptor beta chains from one specimen sequenced in a study of blood T cell repertoires in COVID-19 (dated by TCRdb to about 2020). Library preparation employed the immunoSEQ multiplex PCR assay. TCRdb limited this immuneACCESS table to in-frame rearrangements with V and J called. A share of clones is missing; checked studies link under half to unresolved V genes, and the rest is unexplained. The sample yields 230,000 or so clones; roughly 88% were counted once. The ten top clones hold about 1.5% of the sample. Sequenced input: peripheral blood. These receptor sequences come from a woman aged 40-49 years who had recovered from COVID-19.

The V gene is TRBV5-1, the J gene TRBJ1-1; weak D call: TRBD1 (5 bases). Germline values: CDR1 SGHRS, CDR2 YFSETQ. V was trimmed by 5 bases and J by 1 base, leaving 9 bases between them. This CDR3 is 13 amino acids long. The CDR3 protein is CASRPTGNTEAFF. In nucleotides, the CDR3 is TGCGCCAGCAGACCAACAGGGAACACTGAAGCTTTCTTT.

V is TRBV6-1 and J is TRBJ2-3, with a tentative D call TRBD2 (6 bases). Between the trimmed V and J ends, which lost 2 bases and 3 bases, there was a span of 12 bases. Germline assignment: CDR1 MNHNS and CDR2 SASEGT. The CDR3 is 15 amino acids. CDR3 DNA sequence: TGTGCCAGCAGTGAAATCTGGAGCGGGACAGATACGCAGTATTTT. This gives the protein CASSEIWSGTDTQYF.

The chain combines TRBV7-9 with TRBJ1-4; D not certain. The V end was cut by 8 bases, the J end by 8 bases, with 18 bases between. The CDR3 has 14 amino acids. Germline-derived CDR1 and CDR2 are SEHNR and FQNEAQ (reference sequence). The CDR3 reads CASGSQIEREKLFF. Written as DNA, the CDR3 is TGTGCCAGCGGCAGTCAAATTGAGAGGGAAAAACTGTTTTTT.

The gene calls are TRBV5-1 and TRBJ2-3; D is unclear. The V gene's germline CDR1 is SGHRS and CDR2 YFSETQ. The V gene lost 0 bases and the J gene lost 6 bases, with 11 bases spanning the gap. The CDR3 is 14 residues long. As DNA, the CDR3 is TGCGCCAGCAGCTTGGCTGGGCGCGTGGATACGCAGTATTTT. Its translation: CASSLAGRVDTQYF.

The chain recombines TRBV6-5 with TRBJ2-7; 8 positions match TRBD1. The V and J ends lost 6 bases and 0 bases, in that order; junction bases with no gene match: 4. Germline loops: CDR1 MNHEY, CDR2 SVGAGI. There are 14 residues in the CDR3. CDR3 DNA sequence: TGTGCCAGCAGCCAACAGGGGGACTCCTACGAGCAGTACTTC. The encoded protein is CASSQQGDSYEQYF.

The chain uses TRBV24-1 and TRBJ2-2, with a tentative D call TRBD2 (5 bases). The CDR3 loop spans 17 amino acids. Between the trimmed V and J ends, which lost 5 bases and 2 bases, there was a span of 17 bases. The germline V gene has CDR1 KGHDR and CDR2 SFDVKD. The DNA for the CDR3 is TGTGCCACCAGTGCCCCTTTGGCGGGCCCAAACACCGGGGAGCTGTTTTTT. Encoded protein: CATSAPLAGPNTGELFF.

The chain joins TRBV2 to TRBJ2-5; D is unresolved. Looked up from germline, CDR1 is SNHLY and CDR2 is FYNNEI. The CDR3 has 13 amino acids. The V end lost 2 bases, the J end lost 5 bases, and 9 bases lay between the germline ends. As DNA, the CDR3 is TGTGCCAGCAGTGAATTAGAGAGGGAGACCCAGTACTTC. As protein: CASSELERETQYF.

The genes are TRBV6-5 and TRBJ1-2, with D tentatively TRBD1 (5 bases). CDR3 length equals 14 residues. CDR1 and CDR2 (germline): MNHEY, SVGAGI. V was cut by 10 bases and J by 0 bases, with 15 bases left in between. This CDR3 reads CATIRGASNYGYTF. CDR3 bases: TGTGCCACCATTAGGGGCGCCTCTAACTATGGCTACACCTTC.

This sequence joins TRBV7-9 and TRBJ2-1, with D perhaps TRBD2 (6 bases). Germline CDR1 and CDR2: SEHNR and FQNEAQ (reference sequence). The CDR3 sequence is 14 residues long. V lost 1 base and J lost 5, with 9 bases in between. The CDR3 region is CASSLVGGHNEQFF. The CDR3 DNA follows: TGTGCCAGCAGCTTAGTCGGGGGACACAATGAGCAGTTCTTC.

The chain joins TRBV29-1 to TRBJ2-5; no clear D gene. In germline, CDR1 is SQVTM, CDR2 ANQGSEA. The CDR3 extends over 12 amino acids. Trimming removed 3 bases at V and 0 bases at J, with 5 bases between. CDR3 in amino acids: CSVERDQETQYF. The CDR3, as DNA: TGCAGCGTTGAGAGAGACCAAGAGACCCAGTACTTC. Full variable domain (outside the CDR3, taken from reference TRBV29-1 and TRBJ2-5): SAVISQKPSRDICQRGTSLTIQCQVDSQVTMMFWYRQQPGQSLTLIATANQGSEATYESGFVIDKFPISRPNLTFSTLTVSNMSPEDSSIYLCSVERDQETQYFGPGTRLLVL.

The gene calls are TRBV25-1 and TRBJ1-2; a possible D gene is TRBD1 (6 bases). CDR1 and CDR2 from the germline V gene are MGHDK and SYGVNS. CDR3 size: 12 residues. Deletions cut 5 bases from V and 3 bases from J, with 7 bases between. CDR3: CASSPGDYGYTF. CDR3 nucleotide sequence: TGTGCCAGCAGTCCAGGGGACTATGGCTACACCTTC.

The V call is TRBV11-3, the J call TRBJ2-7; TRBD1 aligns across 9 bases. CDR3 length equals 15 residues. V lost 5 bases, J lost 4 bases, and 9 bases stayed unmatched. CDR1 is SGHNT, CDR2 YENEEA, per germline. The CDR3 reads CASSQQMTGGYEQYF. CDR3 DNA sequence: TGTGCCAGCAGCCAACAAATGACAGGGGGGTACGAGCAGTACTTC. Filled out from reference TRBV11-3 and TRBJ2-7, the complete variable domain reads EAGVVQSPRYKIIEKKQPVAFWCNPISGHNTLYWYLQNLGQGPELLIRYENEEAVDDSQLPKDRFSAERLKGVDSTLKIQPAELGDSAVYLCASSQQMTGGYEQYFGPGTRLTVT.

The CDR3 here is CASSLGGATTYEQYF. The CDR3, as DNA: TGTGCCAGCAGCCTTGGGGGGGCTACGACCTACGAGCAGTACTTC. The genes are TRBV11-2 and TRBJ2-7; tentatively, D is TRBD2 (7 bases). V gave up 5 bases and J gave up 2 bases, with 16 bases separating them. This CDR3 has 15 amino acids. The germline CDR1 and CDR2 sequences are SGHAT and FQNNGV.

V is TRBV6-6 and J is TRBJ1-3; D ambiguous. Trimming left V 0 bases short and J 4 bases short, with 10 bases between. In germline, CDR1 is MNHNY, CDR2 SVGAGI (reference sequence). The CDR3 is 15 amino acids. CDR3 sequence reads: CASSYSGHLGNTIYF. CDR3 DNA: TGTGCCAGCAGTTACTCTGGCCACCTGGGAAACACCATATATTTT.

The CDR3 loop reads CASSPVGGLGDTQYF. DNA of the CDR3: TGCGCCAGCAGCCCCGTCGGGGGGCTTGGCGATACGCAGTATTTT. The chain joins TRBV5-1 to TRBJ2-3, with D possibly TRBD2 on 7 matching bases. Germline values: CDR1 SGHRS, CDR2 YFSETQ. V was shortened by 4 bases and J by 6 bases, with 18 bases between the two germline ends. This CDR3 comprises 15 residues. Looking up the rest from reference TRBV5-1 and TRBJ2-3 gives the full variable domain: KAGVTQTPRYLIKTRGQQVTLSCSPISGHRSVSWYQQTPGQGLQFLFEYFSETQRNKGNFPGRFSGRQFSNSRSEMNVSTLELGDSALYLCASSPVGGLGDTQYFGPGTRLTVL.

This clone was counted once. The chain joins TRBV20-1 to TRBJ2-5; D is undetermined. V was cut by 3 bases and J by 5 bases, with 7 bases left in between. The CDR3 runs to 11 residues. Germline V gene data show CDR1 as DFQATT and CDR2 as SNEGSKA (reference sequence). CDR3 DNA: TGCAGTGCTAGTCGTTTTGAGACCCAGTACTTC. This codes for CSASRFETQYF.

The chain couples TRBV10-3 to TRBJ2-1; TRBD1 matches at 9 bases. V lost 3 bases, J lost 4 bases, and 10 bases stayed unmatched. The CDR3 totals 17 residues. CDR1 is ENHRY, CDR2 SYGVKD, per germline. Here the CDR3 DNA reads TGTGCCATCAGTGATTACGATTGGGACAGGGTGTACAATGAGCAGTTCTTC. This gives the protein CAISDYDWDRVYNEQFF.

The chain joins TRBV5-8 to TRBJ2-1; TRBD2 agrees at 11 bases. Germline loops: CDR1 SGHTS, CDR2 YDEGEE. V gave up 2 bases and J gave up 8 bases; unmatched junction bases: 6. This CDR3 comprises 15 residues. In nucleotides, the CDR3 is TGTGCCAGCAGCTTCTCTAGCGGGGGGATCTATGAGCAGTTCTTC. It is translated as CASSFSSGGIYEQFF.

This sequence joins TRBV18 and TRBJ1-2; D gene unclear. V lost 3 bases and J lost 1, with 6 bases in between. CDR1 KGHSH and CDR2 LQKENI come from the germline V gene. This CDR3 region has 13 residues. The CDR3 here is CASSPPGNYGYTF. CDR3 bases: TGTGCCAGCTCACCCCCCGGTAACTATGGCTACACCTTC.

Ten or more counts support this clone. As DNA, the CDR3 is TGTGCCAGCAGTTACTCGATAGGGAGGGAGATGAACACTGAAGCTTTCTTT. Protein sequence: CASSYSIGREMNTEAFF. The chain links TRBV6-2 or TRBV6-3 to TRBJ1-1; D is uncertain. Trimming pared 0 bases from V and 0 bases from J, leaving 14 bases between. The CDR3 spans 17 residues. Germline V gives CDR1 MNHEY, CDR2 SVGEGT.

As concerns this clone: Mismatch with germline at one junction end may stem from a read error. The chain employs TRBV5-6 and TRBJ1-1; D remains ambiguous. Germline CDR1 SGHDT, CDR2 YYEEEE. CDR3 length: 13 amino acids. DNA of the CDR3: TGTGCCAGCAGCTTTGGAGTTGTGGCTGAGGCTTTCTTT. This sequence encodes CASSFGVVAEAFF.

This clone has just a few counts. V and J are TRBV7-2 and TRBJ2-1; the match to TRBD1 covers 9 bases. Germline CDR1 is SGHTA and CDR2 is FQGNSA. The length of the CDR3 is 15 residues. J gave up 10 bases and V 5 bases, and 12 bases lay outside the gene matches. CDR3: CASSVTGTGFGEQFF. In DNA, the CDR3 is TGTGCCAGCAGCGTAACCGGGACAGGGTTTGGGGAGCAGTTCTTC.

V and J are TRBV11-3 and TRBJ2-4, with 7 bases matching TRBD1. The CDR3 spans 14 residues. Losses at the gene ends were 5 bases for V and 2 bases for J; bases not matched to a gene: 3. In germline, CDR1 is SGHNT, CDR2 YENEEA. The CDR3: CASSPQGSKNIQYF. The CDR3 DNA reads as TGTGCCAGCAGCCCACAGGGGTCCAAAAACATTCAGTACTTC.

V is TRBV12-3 or TRBV12-4 and J is TRBJ2-1; D remains ambiguous. The CDR3 loop spans 13 amino acids. V was pared by 3 bases and J by 4 bases, with 7 bases between. The CDR3 coding sequence is TGTGCCAGCAGTTTTTCCAGGTACAATGAGCAGTTCTTC. Protein sequence: CASSFSRYNEQFF.